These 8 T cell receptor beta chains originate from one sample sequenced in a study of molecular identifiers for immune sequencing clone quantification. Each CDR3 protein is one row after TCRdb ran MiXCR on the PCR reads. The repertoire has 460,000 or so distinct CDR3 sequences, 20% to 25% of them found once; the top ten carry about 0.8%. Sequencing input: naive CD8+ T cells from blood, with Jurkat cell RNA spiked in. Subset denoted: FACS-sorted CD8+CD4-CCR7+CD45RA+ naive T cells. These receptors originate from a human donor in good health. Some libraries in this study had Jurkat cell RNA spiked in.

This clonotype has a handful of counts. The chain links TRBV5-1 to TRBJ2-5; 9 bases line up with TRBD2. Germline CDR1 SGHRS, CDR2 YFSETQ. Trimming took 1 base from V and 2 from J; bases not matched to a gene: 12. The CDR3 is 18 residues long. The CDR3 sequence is CASSLSVAGVNLQETQYF. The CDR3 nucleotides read TGCGCCAGCAGCTTGTCGGTAGCGGGGGTGAACCTTCAAGAGACCCAGTACTTC.

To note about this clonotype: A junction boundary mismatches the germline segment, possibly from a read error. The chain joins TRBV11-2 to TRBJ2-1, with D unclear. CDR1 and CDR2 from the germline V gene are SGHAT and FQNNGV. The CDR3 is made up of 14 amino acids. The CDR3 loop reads CASGLISSYNEQFF. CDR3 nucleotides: TGTGCCAGCGGCTTAATTAGCTCCTACAATGAGCAGTTCTTC.

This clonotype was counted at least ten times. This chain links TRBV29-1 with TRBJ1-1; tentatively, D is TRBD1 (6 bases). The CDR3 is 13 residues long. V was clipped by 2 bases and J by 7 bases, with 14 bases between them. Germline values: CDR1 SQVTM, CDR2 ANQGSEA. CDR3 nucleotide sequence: TGCAGCGTTGAAAAGACAGGCGATTTTGAAGCTTTCTTT. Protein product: CSVEKTGDFEAFF.

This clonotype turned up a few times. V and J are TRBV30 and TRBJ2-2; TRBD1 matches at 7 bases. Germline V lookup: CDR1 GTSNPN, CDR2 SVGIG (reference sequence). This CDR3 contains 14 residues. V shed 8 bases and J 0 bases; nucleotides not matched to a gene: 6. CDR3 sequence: CAQQTGSNTGELFF. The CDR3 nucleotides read TGTGCCCAGCAGACAGGGTCGAACACCGGGGAGCTGTTTTTT.

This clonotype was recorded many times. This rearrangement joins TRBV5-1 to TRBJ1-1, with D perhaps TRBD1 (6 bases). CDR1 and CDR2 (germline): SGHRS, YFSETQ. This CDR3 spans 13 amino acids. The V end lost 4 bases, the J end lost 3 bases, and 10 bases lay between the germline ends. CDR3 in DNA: TGCGCCAGCAGCCCAGGACAGTACACTGAAGCTTTCTTT. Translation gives CASSPGQYTEAFF.

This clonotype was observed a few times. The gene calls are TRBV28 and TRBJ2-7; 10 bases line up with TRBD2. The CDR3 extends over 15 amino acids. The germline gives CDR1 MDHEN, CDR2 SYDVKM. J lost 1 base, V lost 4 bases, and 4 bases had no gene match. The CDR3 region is CASSSSGGPSYEQYF. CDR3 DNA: TGTGCCAGCAGTTCTAGCGGGGGCCCTTCCTACGAGCAGTACTTC.

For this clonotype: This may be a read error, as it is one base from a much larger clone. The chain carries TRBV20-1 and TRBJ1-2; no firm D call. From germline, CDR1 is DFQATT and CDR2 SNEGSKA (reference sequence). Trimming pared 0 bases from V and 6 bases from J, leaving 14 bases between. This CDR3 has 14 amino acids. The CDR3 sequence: CSARDQTHPHGYTF. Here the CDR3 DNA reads TGCAGTGCTAGAGATCAAACCCACCCACATGGCTACACCTTC.

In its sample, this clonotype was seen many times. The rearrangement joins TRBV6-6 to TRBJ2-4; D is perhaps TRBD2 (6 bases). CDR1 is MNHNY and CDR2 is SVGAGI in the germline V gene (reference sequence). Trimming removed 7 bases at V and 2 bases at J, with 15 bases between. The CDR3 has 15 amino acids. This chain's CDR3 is CASTPGLGTKNIQYF. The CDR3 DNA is TGTGCCAGCACCCCGGGACTCGGAACCAAAAACATTCAGTACTTC.